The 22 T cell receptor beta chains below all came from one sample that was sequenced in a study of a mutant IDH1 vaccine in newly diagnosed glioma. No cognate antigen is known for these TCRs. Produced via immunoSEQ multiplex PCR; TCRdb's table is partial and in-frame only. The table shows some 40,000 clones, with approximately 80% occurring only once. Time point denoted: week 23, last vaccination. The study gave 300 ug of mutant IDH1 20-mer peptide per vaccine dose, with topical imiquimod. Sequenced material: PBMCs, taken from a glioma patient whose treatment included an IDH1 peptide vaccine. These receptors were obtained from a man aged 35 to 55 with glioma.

The DNA for the CDR3 is TGTGCCAGCAGCCTCGGGACTCCCCCTCTCTACGAGCAGTACTTC. It translates to CASSLGTPPLYEQYF. The chain is built from TRBV7-2 and TRBJ2-7; possibly TRBD2 for D (6 bases). V gave up 5 bases and J gave up 3 bases, with 17 bases separating them. This CDR3 has 15 residues. The germline gives CDR1 SGHTA, CDR2 FQGNSA. The full variable domain, rest sourced from reference TRBV7-2 and TRBJ2-7, is GAGVSQSPSNKVTEKGKDVELRCDPISGHTALYWYRQSLGQGLEFLIYFQGNSAPDKSGLPSDRFSAERTGGSVSTLTIQRTQQEDSAVYLCASSLGTPPLYEQYFGPGTRLTVT.

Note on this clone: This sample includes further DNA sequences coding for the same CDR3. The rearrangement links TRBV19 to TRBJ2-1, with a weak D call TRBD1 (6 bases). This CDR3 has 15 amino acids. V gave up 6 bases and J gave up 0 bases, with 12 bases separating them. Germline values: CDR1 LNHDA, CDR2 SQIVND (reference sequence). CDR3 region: CASRLDRSSYNEQFF. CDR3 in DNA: TGTGCCAGTAGGTTAGACAGGAGCTCCTACAATGAGCAGTTCTTC.

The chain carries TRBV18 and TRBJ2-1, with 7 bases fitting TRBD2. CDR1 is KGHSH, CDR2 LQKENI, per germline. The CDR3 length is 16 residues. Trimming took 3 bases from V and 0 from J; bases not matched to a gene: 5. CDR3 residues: CASSPLAVSSYNEQFF. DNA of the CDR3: TGTGCCAGCTCACCCCTAGCGGTGAGCTCCTACAATGAGCAGTTCTTC.

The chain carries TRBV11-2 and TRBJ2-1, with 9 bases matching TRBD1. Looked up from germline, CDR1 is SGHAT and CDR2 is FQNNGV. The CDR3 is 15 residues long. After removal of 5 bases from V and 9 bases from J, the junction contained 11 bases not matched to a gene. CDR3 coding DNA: TGTGCCAGCAGCCCCGAACACAGGGGGCACCTTGAGCAGTTCTTC. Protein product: CASSPEHRGHLEQFF.

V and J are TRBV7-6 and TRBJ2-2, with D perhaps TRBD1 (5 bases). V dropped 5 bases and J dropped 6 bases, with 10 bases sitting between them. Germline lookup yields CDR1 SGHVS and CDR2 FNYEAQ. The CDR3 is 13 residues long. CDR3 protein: CASSPRGAGELFF. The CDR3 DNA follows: TGTGCCAGCAGCCCTAGGGGCGCCGGGGAGCTGTTTTTT. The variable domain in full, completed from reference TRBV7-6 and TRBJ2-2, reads GAGVSQSPRYKVTKRGQDVALRCDPISGHVSLYWYRQALGQGPEFLTYFNYEAQQDKSGLPNDRFSAERPEGSISTLTIQRTEQRDSAMYRCASSPRGAGELFFGEGSRLTVL.

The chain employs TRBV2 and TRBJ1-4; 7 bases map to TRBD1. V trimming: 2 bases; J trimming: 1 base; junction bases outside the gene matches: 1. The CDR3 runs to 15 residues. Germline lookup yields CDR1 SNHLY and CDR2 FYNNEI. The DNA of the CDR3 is TGTGCCAGCAGTGAACCAGGGGGAACTAATGAAAAACTGTTTTTT. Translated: CASSEPGGTNEKLFF.

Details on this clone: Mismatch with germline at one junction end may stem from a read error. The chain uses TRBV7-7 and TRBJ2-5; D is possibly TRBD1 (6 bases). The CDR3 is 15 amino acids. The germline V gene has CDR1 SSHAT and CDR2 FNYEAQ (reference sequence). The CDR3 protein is CASSLTGTRQETQYF. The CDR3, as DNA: TGTGCTAGCAGCTTAACCGGGACACGCCAAGAGACCCAGTACTTC.

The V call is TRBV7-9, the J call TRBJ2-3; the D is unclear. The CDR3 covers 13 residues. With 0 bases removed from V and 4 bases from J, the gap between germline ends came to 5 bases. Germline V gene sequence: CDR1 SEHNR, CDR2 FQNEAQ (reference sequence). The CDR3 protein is CASSLAGPDTQYF. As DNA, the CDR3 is TGTGCCAGCAGCTTAGCGGGCCCAGATACGCAGTATTTT. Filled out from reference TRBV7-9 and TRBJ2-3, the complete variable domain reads DTGVSQNPRHKITKRGQNVTFRCDPISEHNRLYWYRQTLGQGPEFLTYFQNEAQLEKSRLLSDRFSAERPKGSFSTLEIQRTEQGDSAMYLCASSLAGPDTQYFGPGTRLTVL.

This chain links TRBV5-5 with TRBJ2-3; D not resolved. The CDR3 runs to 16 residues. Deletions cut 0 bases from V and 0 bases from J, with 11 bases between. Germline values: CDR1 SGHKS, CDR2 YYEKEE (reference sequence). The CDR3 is CASSLAGSTSTDTQYF. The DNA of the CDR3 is TGTGCCAGCAGCTTGGCGGGTTCCACTAGCACAGATACGCAGTATTTT.

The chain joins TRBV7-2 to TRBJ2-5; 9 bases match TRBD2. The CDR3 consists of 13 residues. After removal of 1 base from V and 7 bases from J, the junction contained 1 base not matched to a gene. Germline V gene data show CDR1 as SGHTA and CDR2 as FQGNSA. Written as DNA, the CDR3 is TGTGCCAGCAGCTTAGGGCGGGAGGGGACCCAGTACTTC. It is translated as CASSLGREGTQYF.

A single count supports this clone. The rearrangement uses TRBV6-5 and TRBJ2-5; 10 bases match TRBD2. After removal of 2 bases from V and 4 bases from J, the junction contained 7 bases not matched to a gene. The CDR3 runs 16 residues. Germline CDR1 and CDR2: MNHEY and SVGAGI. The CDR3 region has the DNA TGTGCCAGCAGTTACCGCAGCGGGGGGGCCGGAGAGACCCAGTACTTC. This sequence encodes CASSYRSGGAGETQYF.

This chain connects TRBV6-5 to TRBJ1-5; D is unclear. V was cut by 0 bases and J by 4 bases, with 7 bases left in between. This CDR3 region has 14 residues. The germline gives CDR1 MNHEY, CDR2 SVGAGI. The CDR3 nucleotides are TGTGCCAGCAGTTACTCCGGCGGGAATCAGCCCCAGCATTTT. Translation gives CASSYSGGNQPQHF.

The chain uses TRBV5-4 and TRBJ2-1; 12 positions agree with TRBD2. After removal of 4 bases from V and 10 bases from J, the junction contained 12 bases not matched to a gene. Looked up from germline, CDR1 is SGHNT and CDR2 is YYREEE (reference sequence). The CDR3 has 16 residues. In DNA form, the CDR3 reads TGTGCCAGCAGCCCGCCGGGACTAGCGGGCCTACGGGAGCAGTTCTTC. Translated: CASSPPGLAGLREQFF.

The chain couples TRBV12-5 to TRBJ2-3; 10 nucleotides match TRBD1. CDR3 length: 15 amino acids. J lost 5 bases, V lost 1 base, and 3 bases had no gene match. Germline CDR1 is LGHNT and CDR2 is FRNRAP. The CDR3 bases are TGTGCTAGTGGTTTGGGGGGACAGGGGAGAGATACGCAGTATTTT. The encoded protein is CASGLGGQGRDTQYF.

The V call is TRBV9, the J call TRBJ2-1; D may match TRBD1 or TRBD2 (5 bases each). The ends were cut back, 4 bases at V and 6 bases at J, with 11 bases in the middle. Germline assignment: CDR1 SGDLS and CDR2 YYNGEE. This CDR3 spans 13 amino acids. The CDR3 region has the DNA TGTGCCAGCAGCCAGTCCGGGACCAATGAGCAGTTCTTC. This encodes CASSQSGTNEQFF.

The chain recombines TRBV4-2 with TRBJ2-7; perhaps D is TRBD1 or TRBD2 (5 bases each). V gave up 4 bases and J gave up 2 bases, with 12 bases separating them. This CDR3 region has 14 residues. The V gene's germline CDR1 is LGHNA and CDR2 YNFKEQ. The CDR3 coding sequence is TGTGCCAGCAGCCCCCGGGACCAGACCTACGAGCAGTACTTC. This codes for CASSPRDQTYEQYF.

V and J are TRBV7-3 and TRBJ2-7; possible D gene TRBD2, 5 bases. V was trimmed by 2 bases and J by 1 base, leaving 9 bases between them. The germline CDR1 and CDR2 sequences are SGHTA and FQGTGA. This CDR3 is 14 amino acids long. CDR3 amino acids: CASSLLPGSYEQYF. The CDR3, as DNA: TGTGCCAGCAGCTTACTTCCGGGGTCCTACGAGCAGTACTTC.

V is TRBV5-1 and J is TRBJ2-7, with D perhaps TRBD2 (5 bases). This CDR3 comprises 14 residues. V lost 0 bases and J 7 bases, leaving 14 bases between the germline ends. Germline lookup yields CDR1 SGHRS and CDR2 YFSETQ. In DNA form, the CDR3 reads TGCGCCAGCAGCTTGGACGAGGGCGAGAGGGAGCAGTACTTC. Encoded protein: CASSLDEGEREQYF.

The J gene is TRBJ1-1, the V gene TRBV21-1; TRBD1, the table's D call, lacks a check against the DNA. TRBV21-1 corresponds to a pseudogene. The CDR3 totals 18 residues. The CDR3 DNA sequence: TGTGCCAGCAGCCCAAGGACAGGGAAGGATGTGGGAGACACTGAAGCTTTCTTT. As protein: CASSPRTGKDVGDTEAFF.

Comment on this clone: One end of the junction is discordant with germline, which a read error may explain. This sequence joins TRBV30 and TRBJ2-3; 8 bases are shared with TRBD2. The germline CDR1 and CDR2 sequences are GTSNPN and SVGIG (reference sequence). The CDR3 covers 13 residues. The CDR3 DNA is TGTGCCCGGAGTCGGGGGGGCCCAGATACGCAGTATTTT. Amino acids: CARSRGGPDTQYF.

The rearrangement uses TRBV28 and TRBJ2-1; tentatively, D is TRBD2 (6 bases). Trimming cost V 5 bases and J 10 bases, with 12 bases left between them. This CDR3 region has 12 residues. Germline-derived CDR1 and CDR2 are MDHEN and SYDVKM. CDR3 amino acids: CASSTGAWEQFF. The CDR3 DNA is TGTGCCAGCAGTACGGGAGCCTGGGAGCAGTTCTTC.

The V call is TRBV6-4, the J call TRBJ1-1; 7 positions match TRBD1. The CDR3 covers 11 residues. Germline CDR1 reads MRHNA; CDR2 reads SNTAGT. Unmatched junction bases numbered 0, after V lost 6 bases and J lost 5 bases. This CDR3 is CASRQGTEAFF. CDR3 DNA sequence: TGTGCCAGCAGACAGGGGACTGAAGCTTTCTTT.